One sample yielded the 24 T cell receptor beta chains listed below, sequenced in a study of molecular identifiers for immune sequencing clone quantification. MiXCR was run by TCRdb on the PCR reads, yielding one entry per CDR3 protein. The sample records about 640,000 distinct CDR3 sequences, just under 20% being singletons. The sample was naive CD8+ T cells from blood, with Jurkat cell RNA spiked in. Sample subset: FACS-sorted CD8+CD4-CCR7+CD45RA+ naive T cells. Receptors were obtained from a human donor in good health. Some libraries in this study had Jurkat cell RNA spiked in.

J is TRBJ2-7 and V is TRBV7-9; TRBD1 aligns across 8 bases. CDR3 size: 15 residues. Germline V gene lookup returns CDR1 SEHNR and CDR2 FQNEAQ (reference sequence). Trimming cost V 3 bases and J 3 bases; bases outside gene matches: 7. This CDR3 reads CASSFGNRGDYEQYF. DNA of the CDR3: TGTGCCAGCAGCTTCGGGAACAGGGGGGACTACGAGCAGTACTTC.

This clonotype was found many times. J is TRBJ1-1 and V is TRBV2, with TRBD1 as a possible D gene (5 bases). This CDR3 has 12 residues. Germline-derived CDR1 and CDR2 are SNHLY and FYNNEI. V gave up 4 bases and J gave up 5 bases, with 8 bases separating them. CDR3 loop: CASSGRGTEAFF. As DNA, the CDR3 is TGTGCCAGCAGTGGCCGGGGGACTGAAGCTTTCTTT. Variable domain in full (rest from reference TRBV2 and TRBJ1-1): EPEVTQTPSHQVTQMGQEVILRCVPISNHLYFYWYRQILGQKVEFLVSFYNNEISEKSEIFDDQFSVERPDGSNFTLKIRSTKLEDSAMYFCASSGRGTEAFFGQGTRLTVV.

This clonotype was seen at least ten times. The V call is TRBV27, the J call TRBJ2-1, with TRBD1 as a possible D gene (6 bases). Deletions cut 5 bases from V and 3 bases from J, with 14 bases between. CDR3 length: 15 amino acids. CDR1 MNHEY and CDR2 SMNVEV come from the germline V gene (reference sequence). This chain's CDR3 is CASSPPDRNYNEQFF. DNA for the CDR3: TGTGCCAGCAGTCCACCGGACAGAAACTACAATGAGCAGTTCTTC.

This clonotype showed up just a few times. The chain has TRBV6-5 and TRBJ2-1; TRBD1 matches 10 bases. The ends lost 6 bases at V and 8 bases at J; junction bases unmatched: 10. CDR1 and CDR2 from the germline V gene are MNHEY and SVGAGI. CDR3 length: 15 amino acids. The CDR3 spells CASRPGTGVIDEQFF. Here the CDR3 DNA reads TGTGCCAGCAGGCCCGGGACAGGGGTTATCGATGAGCAGTTCTTC.

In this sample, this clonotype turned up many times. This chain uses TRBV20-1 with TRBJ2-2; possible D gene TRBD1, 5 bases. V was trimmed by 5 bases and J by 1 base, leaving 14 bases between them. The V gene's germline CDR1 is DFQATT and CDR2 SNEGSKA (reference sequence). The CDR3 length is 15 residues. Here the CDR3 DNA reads TGCAGTGCTCCAGTCCAGGGTCTGAACACCGGGGAGCTGTTTTTT. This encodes CSAPVQGLNTGELFF.

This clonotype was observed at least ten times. The CDR3 DNA sequence: TGTGCCAGCAACGTGAGGGCAGCATACGAGCAGTACTTC. This translates into CASNVRAAYEQYF. This chain joins TRBV25-1 and TRBJ2-7; D is perhaps TRBD2 (5 bases). V lost 7 bases and J 4 bases, leaving 14 bases between the germline ends. This CDR3 has 13 amino acids. The V gene's germline CDR1 is MGHDK and CDR2 SYGVNS.

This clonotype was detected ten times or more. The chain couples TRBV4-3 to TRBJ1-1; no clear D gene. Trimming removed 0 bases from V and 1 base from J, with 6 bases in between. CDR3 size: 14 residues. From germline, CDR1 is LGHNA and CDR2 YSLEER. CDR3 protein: CASSQEGRNTEAFF. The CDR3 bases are TGCGCCAGCAGCCAAGAAGGCCGGAACACTGAAGCTTTCTTT.

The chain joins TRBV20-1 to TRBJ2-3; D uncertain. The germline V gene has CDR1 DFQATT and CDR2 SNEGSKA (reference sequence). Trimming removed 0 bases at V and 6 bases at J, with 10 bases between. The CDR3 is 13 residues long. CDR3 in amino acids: CSAREWRSDTQYF. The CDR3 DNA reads TGCAGTGCTAGAGAGTGGCGGTCGGATACGCAGTATTTT.

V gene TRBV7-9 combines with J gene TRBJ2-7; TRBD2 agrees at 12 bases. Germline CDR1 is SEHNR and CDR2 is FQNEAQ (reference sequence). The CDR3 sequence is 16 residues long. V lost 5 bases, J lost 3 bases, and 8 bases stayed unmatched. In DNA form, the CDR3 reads TGTGCCAGCAGCGTAGGACTAGCGGGGTCTATCTACGAGCAGTACTTC. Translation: CASSVGLAGSIYEQYF.

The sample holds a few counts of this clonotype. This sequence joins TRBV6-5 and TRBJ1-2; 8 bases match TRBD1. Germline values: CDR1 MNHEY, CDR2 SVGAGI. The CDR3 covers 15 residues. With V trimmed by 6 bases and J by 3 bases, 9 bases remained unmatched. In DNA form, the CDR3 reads TGTGCCAGCAGGCCGACAGGGGAGCCTCACTATGGCTACACCTTC. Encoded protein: CASRPTGEPHYGYTF.

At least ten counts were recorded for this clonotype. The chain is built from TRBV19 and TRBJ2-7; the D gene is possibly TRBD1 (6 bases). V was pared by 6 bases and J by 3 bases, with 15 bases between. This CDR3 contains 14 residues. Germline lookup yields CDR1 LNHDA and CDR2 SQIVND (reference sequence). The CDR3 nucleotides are TGTGCCAGTAGCACTTCCCGACAGGACTACGAGCAGTACTTC. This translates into CASSTSRQDYEQYF.

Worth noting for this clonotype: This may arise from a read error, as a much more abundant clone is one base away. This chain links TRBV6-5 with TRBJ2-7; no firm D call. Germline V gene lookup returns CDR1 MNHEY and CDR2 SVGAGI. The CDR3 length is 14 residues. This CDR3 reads CACSYVGTWVEQYF. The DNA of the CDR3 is TGTGCCTGCAGTTACGTAGGTACCTGGGTTGAGCAGTACTTC.

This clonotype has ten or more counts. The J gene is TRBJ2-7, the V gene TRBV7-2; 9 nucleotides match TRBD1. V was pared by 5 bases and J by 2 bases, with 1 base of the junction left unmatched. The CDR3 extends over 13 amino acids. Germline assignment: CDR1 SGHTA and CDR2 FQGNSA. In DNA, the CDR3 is TGTGCCAGCAGCGGGGACAGGGCCTACGAGCAGTACTTC. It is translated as CASSGDRAYEQYF.

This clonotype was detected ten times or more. The CDR3 is CARSRLAGGPTDTQYF. CDR3 coding DNA: TGTGCCAGGAGTCGACTAGCGGGGGGGCCCACAGATACGCAGTATTTT. This chain connects TRBV2 to TRBJ2-3; 14 nucleotides line up with TRBD2. The ends lost 9 bases at V and 2 bases at J; junction bases unmatched: 7. This CDR3 region has 16 residues. Germline V lookup: CDR1 SNHLY, CDR2 FYNNEI.

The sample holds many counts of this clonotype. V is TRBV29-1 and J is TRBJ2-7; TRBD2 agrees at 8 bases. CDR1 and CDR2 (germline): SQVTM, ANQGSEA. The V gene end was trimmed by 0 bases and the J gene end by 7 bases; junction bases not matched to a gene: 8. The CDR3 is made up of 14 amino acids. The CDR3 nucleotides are TGCAGCGTTGAAGATCAGGACAGCGGGGGTGAGCAGTACTTC. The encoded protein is CSVEDQDSGGEQYF.

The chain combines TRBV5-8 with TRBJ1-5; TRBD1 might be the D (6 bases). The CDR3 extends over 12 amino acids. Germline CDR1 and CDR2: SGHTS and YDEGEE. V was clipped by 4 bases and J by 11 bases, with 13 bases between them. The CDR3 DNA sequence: TGTGCCAGCAGCCGCGGGGGGCTAGCCCAGCATTTT. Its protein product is CASSRGGLAQHF.

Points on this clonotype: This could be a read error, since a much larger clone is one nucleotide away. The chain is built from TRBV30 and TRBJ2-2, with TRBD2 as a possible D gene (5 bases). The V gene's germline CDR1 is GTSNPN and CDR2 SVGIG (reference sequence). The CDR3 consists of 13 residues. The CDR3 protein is CAWSVMGIGELSF. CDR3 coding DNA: TGTGCCTGGAGTGTAATGGGGATCGGGGAGCTGTCTTTT.

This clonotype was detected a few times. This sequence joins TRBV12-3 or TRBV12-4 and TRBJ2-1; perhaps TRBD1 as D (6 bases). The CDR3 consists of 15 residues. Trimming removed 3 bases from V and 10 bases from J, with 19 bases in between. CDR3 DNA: TGTGCCAGCAGTTTTGGGGGAGCAGTCGGACAGGAGCAGTTCTTC. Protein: CASSFGGAVGQEQFF.

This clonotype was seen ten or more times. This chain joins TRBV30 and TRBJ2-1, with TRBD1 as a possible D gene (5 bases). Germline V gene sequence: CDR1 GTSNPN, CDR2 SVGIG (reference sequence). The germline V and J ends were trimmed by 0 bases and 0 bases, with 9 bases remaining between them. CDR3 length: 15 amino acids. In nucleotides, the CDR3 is TGTGCCTGGAGTGTACAAGACAGCTCCTACAATGAGCAGTTCTTC. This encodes CAWSVQDSSYNEQFF. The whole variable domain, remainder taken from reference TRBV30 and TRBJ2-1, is SQTIHQWPATLVQPVGSPLSLECTVEGTSNPNLYWYRQAAGRGLQLLFYSVGIGQISSEVPQNLSASRPQDRQFILSSKKLLLSDSGFYLCAWSVQDSSYNEQFFGPGTRLTVL.

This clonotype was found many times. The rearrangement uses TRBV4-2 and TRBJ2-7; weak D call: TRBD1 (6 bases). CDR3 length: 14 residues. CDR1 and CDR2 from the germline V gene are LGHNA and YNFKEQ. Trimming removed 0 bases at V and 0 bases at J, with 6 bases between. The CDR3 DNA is TGTGCCAGCAGCCAAGAGGACAGCTCCTACGAGCAGTACTTC. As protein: CASSQEDSSYEQYF.

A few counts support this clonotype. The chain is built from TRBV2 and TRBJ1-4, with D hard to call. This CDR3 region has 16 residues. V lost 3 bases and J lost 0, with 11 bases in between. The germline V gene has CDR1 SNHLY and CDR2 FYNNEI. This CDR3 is CASSDRFGATNEKLFF. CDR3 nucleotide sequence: TGTGCCAGCAGTGACCGTTTCGGGGCAACTAATGAAAAACTGTTTTTT.

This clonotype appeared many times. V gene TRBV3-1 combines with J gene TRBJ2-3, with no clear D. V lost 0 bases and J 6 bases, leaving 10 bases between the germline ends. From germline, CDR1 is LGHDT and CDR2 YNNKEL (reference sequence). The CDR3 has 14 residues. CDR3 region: CASSQDLRLDTQYF. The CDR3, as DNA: TGTGCCAGCAGCCAAGATCTCCGGTTGGATACGCAGTATTTT.

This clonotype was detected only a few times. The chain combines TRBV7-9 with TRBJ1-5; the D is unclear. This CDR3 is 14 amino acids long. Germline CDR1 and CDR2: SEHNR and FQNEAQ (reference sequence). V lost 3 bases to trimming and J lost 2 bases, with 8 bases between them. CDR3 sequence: CASSLADGNQPQHF. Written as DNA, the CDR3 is TGTGCCAGCAGCTTGGCGGATGGCAATCAGCCCCAGCATTTT.

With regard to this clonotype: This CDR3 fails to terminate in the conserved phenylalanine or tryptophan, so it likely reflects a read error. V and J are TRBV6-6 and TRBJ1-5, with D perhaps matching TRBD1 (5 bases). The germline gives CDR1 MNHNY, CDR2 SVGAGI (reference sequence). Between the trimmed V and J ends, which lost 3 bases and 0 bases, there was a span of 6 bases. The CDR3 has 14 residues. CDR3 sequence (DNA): TGTGCCAGCAGTTATGGGACTAGCAATCAGCCCCAGCATTGT. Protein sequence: CASSYGTSNQPQHC.